Here is one T cell receptor (beta chain) with its context. No cognate antigen has been identified for it. No much larger clone is present one base from it, and per-base qualities are unavailable. This specimen comes from a study of cytomegalovirus exposure and HLA in healthy donors listed by TCRdb under 2017. In terms of the full investigation: An earlier analysis of roughly 500 of the donors reported 250 to 300 Gb of sequence data and some 100 million unique TCR beta sequences from about 179 million T cells. Around 300 gigabases of sequencing data and 80 million or so unique TCR sequences were included in an early release covering 500 to 750 HLA-typed donors. Of the 398 genotyped donors, 75% to 85% were placed in the genetic ancestry cluster associated with self-reported Caucasian donors. The study was designed to test whether signatures of past pathogen exposure could be identified by cataloging public T cell receptors. The T cell repertoires of some 700 subjects were profiled by immunosequencing and related to cytomegalovirus serostatus. Besides the first cohort of 550 to 750 subjects, a separate validation cohort made up of 120 different subjects was used. The study combined high-throughput TCR immunosequencing, statistical association of individual TCRs with disease status, and machine learning to predict cytomegalovirus infection status. A later analysis re-analyzed previously published TCR beta repertoires from about 600 donors and added high-resolution HLA genotyping to study TCR occurrence patterns. Rather than drawing on any new phenotypic data, the later analysis identified candidate immune exposures from TCR beta sequences and the way those sequences occurred across donors. An earlier analysis of 587 of the donors used high-throughput TCR beta sequencing to judge whether each TCR beta V gene segment behaved as functional or pseudogenic. Donor age, sex, ethnicity and CMV serostatus were collected together with the repertoire data. A later genetic analysis used genome-wide SNP genotypes for about 60% of the 666 donors, treating that subset as a discovery cohort. Every discovery cohort repertoire had been produced on one sequencing platform. Class I and class II HLA loci were covered by the typing at four-digit resolution. Typing coverage varied by locus: roughly 620-630 donors for A, B, C, DRB1 and DQB1; roughly 560 for DQA1; some 610 for DPA1; roughly 450 for DPB1. About 5 DR-DQ haplotypes were handled as single units for association and clustering, since linkage in the cohort was strong. Across some 400 genotyped donors of the cohort, an average of about 250,000 unique TCR beta nucleotide sequences per donor were sequenced, and roughly 20% of those sequences were non-productive. Overall results and qualifications from the work: The earlier analysis of about 600 of the donors excluded seventeen rarely observed V segments, including chromosome 9 orphons, because counts were too low. For the cohort, immune exposure information was limited to CMV serostatus. Most CMV-associated TCR beta chains appeared to be HLA-restricted in a later analysis, and the HLA associations seemed to be driven largely by CMV exposure. A later genetic analysis associated a missense DCLRE1C variant with V-gene and J-gene trimming of TCR beta chains, and an independent cohort replicated the association. In a later analysis, 16,951 TCR beta sequences were associated with specific HLA alleles at a false discovery rate of 0.05. A total of roughly 160 TCR beta chains were listed by the study as associated with cytomegalovirus. Most TCR sequences were observed very rarely across donors, whereas some public TCRs were present in many individuals. Presence/absence analyses assumed roughly uniform sequencing depth across donors, an assumption that may not hold. A later analysis found that HLA-associated TCR beta chains were more clonally expanded and had lower generation probabilities than equally common non-associated chains. Some IMGT-functional V segments, including TRBV6-2 and TRBV6-3, could not be told apart with the 87-base-pair reads, so those segments were excluded. A further reported finding was that TCR beta sequences accurately predicted the HLA-A and HLA-B alleles for most subjects in the first cohort. Correlated functional status among segregating V segments might reflect linkage disequilibrium, but an unknown experimental factor could not be ruled out. A later analysis found that TCR association rates varied across HLA loci, with DRB1 alleles showing the most associated TCRs and HLA-C alleles the fewest. A few of the identified cytomegalovirus-associated TCR beta chains were confirmed in vitro to be specific for cytomegalovirus antigens. Only TCR beta chains were sequenced in this cohort, and the absence of alpha or paired-chain data limited detectable features. The authors suggested that the approach could potentially be extended to other disease states and immunological phenotypes. The classifier was reported to diagnose cytomegalovirus status with high specificity and sensitivity in both the original cohort and the validation cohort. HLA typing was unavailable for some donors at each locus, so association tests used only the typed subset. In an earlier analysis of roughly 500 of the donors, most TCR beta V segments appeared in productive rearrangements about 87% or about 30% of the time, broadly matching IMGT annotations. In a later analysis, several top co-occurrence clusters were reported to appear linked to parvovirus B19, influenza, CMV and Epstein-Barr virus. Compared with the roughly 700-donor mean, donors in an Asian-associated ancestry cluster had fewer N-insertions in productive TCRs, according to a later genetic analysis. The sequencing pipeline was judged likely to have produced a cluster of highly shared sequence variants as a technical artifact. When HLA alleles, especially DR and DQ, strongly co-occurred, attributing TCR associations to individual alleles was difficult.

The cohort consisted of approximately 690 healthy bone marrow donors. All cohort members were sampled while nominally healthy, although unrecorded immune exposures were likely present. The donor was CMV seronegative and belonged to the group of around 400 seronegative cohort members. A peripheral blood sample was collected from each donor, and TCR beta sequencing was performed on peripheral blood mononuclear cells. The Qiagen DNeasy Blood Extraction Kit was used to extract genomic DNA from the blood cell samples. The CDR3 spans 14 residues, from the cysteine through the phenylalanine. Only the CDR3 part of the read is kept: 42 bases, read in frame from the first base. Cut back by 2 bases and 8 bases, the V and J ends lie 12 bases apart. For CDR1 and CDR2, the germline V gene (reference sequence) lists SEHNR and FQNEAQ. Receptor amplification or capture employed the immunoSEQ multiplex PCR assay. For the multiplex PCR, a mixture combining 60 forward primers for TCR Vbeta segments and 13 reverse primers for TCR Jbeta segments was used. A multiplex PCR assay on genomic DNA amplified the CDR3 region of rearranged TCR beta genes. The amplified TCR beta libraries were sequenced on the Illumina HiSeq System as 87-base-pair reads. The authors processed their data as follows. In a later analysis, around 80 million unique TCR beta chains were counted across the 650 to 750 repertoires, and roughly 9.9 million of these chains were shared by at least two donors. Raw reads were error-corrected and collapsed into unique sequences by a nearest-neighbor algorithm in which closely related sequences were merged to remove PCR and sequencing errors. CDR3 sequences were aligned to IMGT reference sequences to assign V, D and J gene segments. For a sequence to be retained, at least a six-nucleotide match to both a V gene segment and a J gene segment was required. Rearrangements were called productive when the CDR3 lacked stop codons and stayed in frame with V and J; all others were non-productive. Following IMGT convention, CDR3 was defined as the stretch from the second conserved V-encoded cysteine to the conserved J-encoded phenylalanine. The earlier analysis of more than 450 of the donors excluded sequences that lacked an unambiguous match to a single V gene segment. In an earlier analysis of several hundred of the donors, V segments were called functional above 56.7% productive rearrangements and were called segregating when the between-donor standard deviation exceeded 5%. A statistical classification framework was built for diagnosing cytomegalovirus status from the catalog of TCR beta chain sequences. In a later analysis, TCR nucleotide sequences were compared against IMGT/GENE-DB human TR gene sequences so that V and J genes could be assigned. The TCRdist pipeline was used in a later analysis to assign CDR3 sequences and most-parsimonious VDJ recombination scenarios. A later analysis defined each TCR beta chain by its CDR3 amino acid sequence plus V-gene family, and excluded reads lacking a unique V-gene family. In a later analysis, 450 to 600 highly shared, low-generation-probability nucleotide sequences were removed to address suspected cross-contamination and a sequencing artifact. In a later analysis, a clonal expansion index was calculated for each public chain from normalized within-repertoire ranks of inferred template counts. In a later analysis, generation probabilities were computed with a VDJ recombination model fitted to out-of-frame rearrangements, and the resulting probabilities were checked against IGoR. In a later analysis, TCR-TCR, TCR-HLA and TCR-CMV co-occurrence was scored with hypergeometric tests, and a repertoire-size bias correction was applied to TCR pairs. In a later analysis, false discovery rates were estimated by permuting HLA or CMV assignments 20 times. A later analysis grouped co-occurring TCRs with DBSCAN, adding TCRdist sequence similarity when clustering within HLA-allele-positive subsets. Co-occurrence clustering excluded repertoires with fewer than 30,000 or more than 120,000 public chains, plus five with anomalous nucleotide sharing. As stored in TCRdb, this immuneACCESS dataset retains in-frame rearrangements with V and J assigned. A fraction of the clones does not appear; measured against another copy, unresolved V genes explain less than half of the discrepancy, and the remainder lacks a known reason. V and J calls and clone size are given by that table; D and trimming were obtained from the DNA. In this sample the table shows some 150,000 clones, around 76% of which occur a single time. Jointly, the top ten make up 1.2% to 1.5% of the sample.

Material: PBMCs. The V gene is TRBV7-9 and the J gene is TRBJ1-4; a tentative D call is TRBD1 (6 bases match). The TCR originated in a man aged 55 to 69 in good health and CMV-seronegative. The CDR3 amino acid sequence is: CASSLTRGGEKLFF. The sequenced DNA is TGTGCCAGCAGCTTAACCAGGGGAGGGGAAAAACTGTTTTTT.